What follows are 32 T cell receptor beta chains derived from one specimen sequenced in a study of early T cells in non-severe SARS-CoV-2 infection. TCRdb itself ran the 5' RACE reads through MiXCR, one entry per CDR3 protein. The table shows 99,000 or so distinct CDR3 sequences, with approximately 16% occurring only once. Sequenced material: whole blood. The receptors originated from an adult who was a healthcare worker with PCR-confirmed SARS-CoV-2 infection or an uninfected control (not recorded which).

This clonotype was counted once. The rearrangement joins TRBV7-2 to TRBJ1-2; TRBD1 might be the D (6 bases). The V gene's germline CDR1 is SGHTA and CDR2 FQGNSA. This CDR3 spans 13 amino acids. V lost 0 bases and J lost 6, with 8 bases in between. CDR3 nucleotides: TGTGCCAGCAGCTTAGCCCGGACAGATGGCTACACCTTC. Residues: CASSLARTDGYTF.

The rearrangement links TRBV5-6 to TRBJ2-7; D call uncertain. The V end was cut by 0 bases, the J end by 2 bases, with 9 bases between. Germline-derived CDR1 and CDR2 are SGHDT and YYEEEE. The CDR3 spans 14 residues. The CDR3 is CASSLAVQTYEQYF. CDR3 bases: TGTGCCAGCAGCTTGGCCGTACAGACCTACGAGCAGTACTTC.

This clonotype has a handful of counts. Written as DNA, the CDR3 is TGCGCCAGCTCCCGGGTTGGTGAAAAACTGTTTTTT. Protein sequence: CASSRVGEKLFF. V usage is TRBV4-3 and J usage is TRBJ1-4; no clear D. The CDR3 consists of 12 residues. The germline CDR1 and CDR2 sequences are LGHNA and YSLEER. Deletions cut 8 bases from V and 7 bases from J, with 11 bases between.

This clonotype occurred a few times. The chain uses TRBV5-6 and TRBJ2-7; D may be TRBD1 (6 bases). CDR3 length: 14 amino acids. Trimming cost V 0 bases and J 4 bases, with 11 bases left between them. Germline-derived CDR1 and CDR2 are SGHDT and YYEEEE. For the CDR3, the DNA is TGTGCCAGCAGCTTGGGAGTAGGGGGATACGAGCAGTACTTC. Residues: CASSLGVGGYEQYF.

J is TRBJ2-3 and V is TRBV7-2; maybe TRBD1 (5 bases). This CDR3 region has 15 residues. Germline lookup yields CDR1 SGHTA and CDR2 FQGNSA. Trimming removed 5 bases at V and 7 bases at J, with 19 bases between. CDR3 amino acids: CASSPRQSQRHTQYF. CDR3 nucleotide sequence: TGTGCCAGCAGCCCCAGACAGTCACAAAGGCATACGCAGTATTTT.

The chain couples TRBV5-1 to TRBJ1-3; D remains ambiguous. The V and J ends lost 4 bases and 8 bases respectively, with 13 bases between them. Germline CDR1 is SGHRS and CDR2 is YFSETQ. The CDR3 loop spans 13 amino acids. DNA for the CDR3: TGCGCCAGCAGCCCCGGACCTGGCGACACCATATATTTT. Residues: CASSPGPGDTIYF. The entire variable domain, with the rest obtained from reference TRBV5-1 and TRBJ1-3, is as follows: KAGVTQTPRYLIKTRGQQVTLSCSPISGHRSVSWYQQTPGQGLQFLFEYFSETQRNKGNFPGRFSGRQFSNSRSEMNVSTLELGDSALYLCASSPGPGDTIYFGEGSWLTVV.

The J gene is TRBJ2-1, the V gene TRBV11-3; 10 nucleotides line up with TRBD2. The CDR3 covers 14 residues. CDR1 SGHNT and CDR2 YENEEA come from the germline V gene. V lost 5 bases to trimming and J lost 7 bases; unmatched junction nucleotides: 5. CDR3 in amino acids: CASSPTSGKNEQFF. The CDR3 nucleotides are TGTGCCAGCAGCCCCACTAGCGGGAAAAATGAGCAGTTCTTC.

This chain connects TRBV5-1 to TRBJ1-1; no clear D gene. Germline V lookup: CDR1 SGHRS, CDR2 YFSETQ. V was trimmed by 2 bases and J by 4 bases, leaving 9 bases between them. The CDR3 totals 13 residues. The CDR3 loop reads CASSFDGVTEAFF. CDR3 nucleotides: TGCGCCAGCAGCTTTGACGGGGTCACTGAAGCTTTCTTT.

V and J are TRBV7-9 and TRBJ2-3, with D unclear. This CDR3 comprises 15 residues. Trimming took off 6 bases at V and 0 bases at J, with 13 bases between the two ends. From germline, CDR1 is SEHNR and CDR2 FQNEAQ (reference sequence). The CDR3 DNA reads as TGTGCCAGCAGACCCCCCTCGTCTAGCACAGATACGCAGTATTTT. Translating it yields CASRPPSSSTDTQYF.

The table lists this clonotype with a few counts. The J gene is TRBJ2-6, the V gene TRBV5-1; tentative D call: TRBD2 (6 bases). V shed 3 bases and J shed 2 bases, with 18 bases lying between them. The CDR3 is 18 residues long. Germline CDR1 reads SGHRS; CDR2 reads YFSETQ. CDR3 sequence reads: CASSSNPQGGAGANVLTF. The CDR3 DNA reads TGCGCCAGCAGCTCAAACCCCCAGGGCGGGGCTGGGGCCAACGTCCTGACTTTC.

This clonotype appeared many times. The CDR3 sequence is CASSLWLGDRQETQYF. CDR3 bases: TGTGCCAGCAGCTTATGGCTCGGGGACCGTCAAGAGACCCAGTACTTC. The genes are TRBV7-2 and TRBJ2-5; D is tentatively TRBD1 or TRBD2 (5 bases each). Germline lookup yields CDR1 SGHTA and CDR2 FQGNSA. The CDR3 extends over 16 amino acids. V lost 2 bases and J lost 2, with 15 bases in between.

The rearrangement uses TRBV20-1 and TRBJ1-4; D unresolved. In germline, CDR1 is DFQATT, CDR2 SNEGSKA (reference sequence). This CDR3 has 11 residues. The V gene lost 3 bases and the J gene lost 6 bases, with 5 bases spanning the gap. The CDR3 DNA sequence: TGCAGTGCTAGGCCCGATGAAAAACTGTTTTTT. Translation: CSARPDEKLFF.

This clonotype was seen a handful of times. This chain links TRBV6-5 with TRBJ2-3; D is possibly TRBD2 (7 bases). The CDR3 length is 15 residues. Germline V gives CDR1 MNHEY, CDR2 SVGAGI. V shed 5 bases and J shed 6 bases, with 18 bases lying between them. CDR3 protein: CASSKMGGLVDTQYF. In nucleotides, the CDR3 is TGTGCCAGCAGTAAAATGGGGGGGCTAGTGGATACGCAGTATTTT.

This clonotype was detected a few times. This chain connects TRBV20-1 to TRBJ1-1, with TRBD1 identical over 7 bases. CDR1 is DFQATT and CDR2 is SNEGSKA in the germline V gene (reference sequence). This CDR3 has 15 amino acids. Trimming removed 5 bases from V and 5 bases from J; junction bases left unmatched: 14. The CDR3 DNA sequence: TGCAGTGCTCAGGGGGGGGTAGGTTTAACTACTGAAGCTTTCTTT. This codes for CSAQGGVGLTTEAFF.

The chain uses TRBV20-1 and TRBJ2-1, with 10 bases matching TRBD2. Unmatched junction bases numbered 5, after V lost 3 bases and J lost 9 bases. This CDR3 contains 13 residues. Germline assignment: CDR1 DFQATT and CDR2 SNEGSKA (reference sequence). CDR3 in amino acids: CSARLAGVIEQFF. The CDR3 coding sequence is TGCAGTGCTAGGCTAGCGGGAGTAATTGAGCAGTTCTTC.

The chain recombines TRBV20-1 with TRBJ1-4; no definite D call. CDR1 and CDR2 from the germline V gene are DFQATT and SNEGSKA (reference sequence). V was pared by 0 bases and J by 0 bases, with 8 bases between. This CDR3 is 15 amino acids long. The DNA of the CDR3 is TGCAGTGCTAGAGATCCCCTTGCAACTAATGAAAAACTGTTTTTT. It is translated as CSARDPLATNEKLFF.

The chain is built from TRBV18 and TRBJ1-5; the D gene is possibly TRBD1 (6 bases). Germline CDR1 is KGHSH and CDR2 is LQKENI. This CDR3 is 16 amino acids long. V was cut by 3 bases and J by 3 bases, with 15 bases left in between. CDR3 nucleotides: TGTGCCAGCTCACCCCTAGCACAGGGCTCCAATCAGCCCCAGCATTTT. This sequence encodes CASSPLAQGSNQPQHF. Filled out from reference TRBV18 and TRBJ1-5, the complete variable domain reads NAGVMQNPRHLVRRRGQEARLRCSPMKGHSHVYWYRQLPEEGLKFMVYLQKENIIDESGMPKERFSAEFPKEGPSILRIQQVVRGDSAAYFCASSPLAQGSNQPQHFGDGTRLSIL.

This clonotype was seen only a few times. The chain has TRBV6-2 or TRBV6-3 and TRBJ2-1; 11 bases match TRBD2. CDR1 is MNHEY, CDR2 SVGEGT, per germline. The V gene end was trimmed by 2 bases and the J gene end by 7 bases; junction bases not matched to a gene: 1. This CDR3 contains 14 residues. The CDR3, as DNA: TGTGCCAGCAGTTACGGACTAGCGGGTAATGAGCAGTTCTTC. This codes for CASSYGLAGNEQFF.

The chain is built from TRBV4-2 and TRBJ2-1; the match to TRBD2 covers 8 bases. Trimming cost V 4 bases and J 7 bases; bases outside gene matches: 12. Germline CDR1 and CDR2: LGHNA and YNFKEQ. This CDR3 is built from 16 residues. The CDR3, as DNA: TGTGCCAGCAGCCCGGAACGGGGGGGTAATAGGAATGAGCAGTTCTTC. Its protein is CASSPERGGNRNEQFF.

In its sample, this clonotype was seen a few times. The chain is built from TRBV20-1 and TRBJ2-3, with D perhaps given as TRBD1 or TRBD2 (7 bases each). Trimming took 5 bases from V and 0 from J, leaving 12 bases between them. The CDR3 has 14 amino acids. The germline gives CDR1 DFQATT, CDR2 SNEGSKA (reference sequence). CDR3: CSAPRGGSTDTQYF. In DNA form, the CDR3 reads TGCAGTGCTCCCAGGGGGGGGAGCACAGATACGCAGTATTTT.

J is TRBJ1-5 and V is TRBV12-5; 8 bases are shared with TRBD1. The CDR3 spans 17 residues. Germline V lookup: CDR1 LGHNT, CDR2 FRNRAP. V lost 1 base, J lost 0 bases, and 5 bases stayed unmatched. The CDR3 spells CASGLDETGDSNQPQHF. In DNA form, the CDR3 reads TGTGCTAGTGGTTTGGACGAGACAGGGGATAGCAATCAGCCCCAGCATTTT.

The table lists this clonotype with a few counts. The V call is TRBV7-2, the J call TRBJ2-3; tentatively, D is TRBD2 (5 bases). CDR1 and CDR2 from the germline V gene are SGHTA and FQGNSA. The CDR3 is 10 amino acids. With 9 bases removed from V and 6 bases from J, the gap between germline ends came to 7 bases. DNA of the CDR3: TGTGCCAGTGGGAGCGATACGCAGTATTTT. Amino acid sequence: CASGSDTQYF.

This clonotype was observed a handful of times. The J gene is TRBJ2-7, the V gene TRBV28; D is perhaps TRBD1 (6 bases). In germline, CDR1 is MDHEN, CDR2 SYDVKM. The CDR3 consists of 13 residues. Trimming removed 10 bases from V and 3 bases from J, with 16 bases in between. The CDR3 coding sequence is TGTGCCACCCGGTCGGACAGTTACTACGAGCAGTACTTC. Amino acids: CATRSDSYYEQYF.

This clonotype was detected ten times or more. The J gene is TRBJ2-3, the V gene TRBV12-3 or TRBV12-4, with 12 bases matching TRBD2. This CDR3 is 16 amino acids long. The ends lost 5 bases at V and 1 base at J; junction bases unmatched: 4. CDR3 in amino acids: CASSARLAGGTDTQYF. The DNA for the CDR3 is TGTGCCAGCAGTGCCCGACTAGCGGGGGGCACAGATACGCAGTATTTT.

The chain employs TRBV7-2 and TRBJ1-2; D may be TRBD1 (5 bases). CDR1 and CDR2 from the germline V gene are SGHTA and FQGNSA. The CDR3 runs to 13 residues. The germline V and J ends were trimmed by 1 base and 8 bases, with 11 bases remaining between them. As DNA, the CDR3 is TGTGCCAGCAGCTTAGTAGGGGATGGCGGCTACACCTTC. Protein: CASSLVGDGGYTF.

The chain combines TRBV6-2 or TRBV6-3 with TRBJ2-5, with D maybe TRBD2 (6 bases). The CDR3 extends over 15 amino acids. Trimming removed 2 bases from V and 1 base from J, with 11 bases in between. Germline values: CDR1 MNHEY, CDR2 SVGEGT. CDR3 bases: TGTGCCAGCAGTTACCAGCGGACTATCCAAGAGACCCAGTACTTC. Its protein product is CASSYQRTIQETQYF.

This chain connects TRBV3-1 to TRBJ2-2, with unresolved D. V was pared by 0 bases and J by 1 base, with 12 bases between. Germline V gene data show CDR1 as LGHDT and CDR2 as YNNKEL (reference sequence). The CDR3 loop spans 17 amino acids. The CDR3 coding sequence is TGTGCCAGCAGCCAAGATTCGGAAGGGCGGAACACCGGGGAGCTGTTTTTT. Its translation is CASSQDSEGRNTGELFF.

The sample holds many counts of this clonotype. At one end the junction does not follow the germline gene, possibly because of a read error. This chain joins TRBV10-2 and TRBJ1-1, with D hard to call. There are 14 residues in the CDR3. Per the germline V gene, CDR1 is WSHSY and CDR2 is SAAADI. The CDR3 DNA reads as TGCGCCAGCAGTGAGGGCAGGTTGAGGACTGAACCTTTCTTT. Protein sequence: CASSEGRLRTEPFF.

This sequence joins TRBV12-3 or TRBV12-4 and TRBJ1-3; D is uncertain. Trimming stripped 6 bases from V and 6 bases from J, with 18 bases between. The CDR3 loop spans 15 amino acids. The CDR3 coding sequence is TGTGCCAGCAGCCCTCGGGGATATGAGGAAAACACCATATATTTT. Translating it yields CASSPRGYEENTIYF.

The CDR3 nucleotides are TGTGCCAGCAGCCGAGCACCGGGACAGGGTTTCCTCGAGCAGTACTTC. This sequence encodes CASSRAPGQGFLEQYF. The chain recombines TRBV11-2 with TRBJ2-7; 9 bases are shared with TRBD1. This CDR3 contains 16 residues. The V gene end was trimmed by 5 bases and the J gene end by 6 bases; junction bases not matched to a gene: 14. Germline loops: CDR1 SGHAT, CDR2 FQNNGV.

The sample holds a few counts of this clonotype. The V and J genes are TRBV7-2 and TRBJ2-1; possibly TRBD2 for D (5 bases). From germline, CDR1 is SGHTA and CDR2 FQGNSA. V was trimmed by 3 bases and J by 4 bases, leaving 10 bases between them. The CDR3 has 14 residues. The CDR3 sequence: CASSFRGTYNEQFF. DNA of the CDR3: TGTGCCAGCAGCTTCCGGGGTACATACAATGAGCAGTTCTTC.

The chain links TRBV6-2 or TRBV6-3 to TRBJ2-3; 8 bases are shared with TRBD2. Unmatched junction bases numbered 1, after V lost 0 bases and J lost 8 bases. CDR1 is MNHEY and CDR2 is SVGEGT in the germline V gene. The CDR3 has 13 amino acids. Here the CDR3 reads CASSYSSGSTQYF. As DNA, the CDR3 is TGTGCCAGCAGTTACTCCAGCGGGAGTACGCAGTATTTT.